These 24 T cell receptor beta chains originate from one sample sequenced in a study of CD8+ T cells in alopecia areata. RNA, once extracted, was reverse transcribed into cDNA for use as the sequencing template. The table came from immunoSEQ multiplex PCR; TCRdb's copy has only in-frame clones and leaves some out. The sample records approximately 280,000 clones, over 45% being singletons. Indicated treatment: oral pan-JAK inhibitor, 5-10 mg twice daily. Sequencing used CD4+ T cells sorted from blood, obtained at week 24, from a patient treated with tofacitinib. The source of these receptors is a human donor with alopecia areata.

The rearrangement joins TRBV10-3 to TRBJ2-3; TRBD2 is a possible D gene (6 bases). The CDR3 extends over 16 amino acids. The V gene lost 3 bases and the J gene lost 5 bases, with 18 bases spanning the gap. Germline CDR1 and CDR2: ENHRY and SYGVKD. The CDR3 nucleotides are TGTGCCATCAGTGACGGTGGACGGGAGAGGGGAGATACGCAGTATTTT. Encoded protein: CAISDGGRERGDTQYF.

The chain is built from TRBV15 and TRBJ2-5, with TRBD1 identical over 7 bases. CDR3 length: 15 residues. The V gene end was trimmed by 0 bases and the J gene end by 5 bases; junction bases not matched to a gene: 6. Germline V gives CDR1 LNHNV, CDR2 YYDKDF (reference sequence). CDR3 in amino acids: CATSRDTGDLETQYF. CDR3 nucleotide sequence: TGTGCCACCAGCAGAGATACAGGGGATTTGGAGACCCAGTACTTC.

The chain couples TRBV5-4 to TRBJ1-6; 8 nucleotides match TRBD1. CDR3 length equals 15 residues. Germline lookup yields CDR1 SGHNT and CDR2 YYREEE (reference sequence). V gave up 5 bases and J gave up 9 bases; unmatched junction bases: 10. CDR3 protein: CASRHLDRESSPLHF. CDR3 DNA sequence: TGTGCCAGCAGGCATCTGGACAGGGAATCTTCACCCCTCCACTTT.

This clone was observed once. The CDR3 spells CASSEVTGRDIQYF. The CDR3 DNA sequence: TGTGCCAGCAGTGAAGTAACAGGTCGGGACATTCAGTACTTC. V usage is TRBV25-1 and J usage is TRBJ2-4, with D possibly matching TRBD1 (5 bases). There are 14 residues in the CDR3. Germline loops: CDR1 MGHDK, CDR2 SYGVNS. Trimming shortened V by 2 bases and J by 8 bases, and 13 bases separated the two germline ends.

This chain uses TRBV29-1 with TRBJ1-2; 7 nucleotides agree with TRBD1. Per the germline V gene, CDR1 is SQVTM and CDR2 is ANQGSEA. This CDR3 is 12 amino acids long. Trimming removed 8 bases from V and 6 bases from J; junction bases left unmatched: 9. The CDR3 bases are TGCAGCATTCAGGACAGGAGGAATGGCTACACCTTC. The encoded protein is CSIQDRRNGYTF.

This clone was recorded only once. The chain carries TRBV2 and TRBJ1-1; D not resolved. The CDR3 extends over 11 amino acids. V gave up 7 bases and J gave up 0 bases, with 3 bases separating them. The V gene's germline CDR1 is SNHLY and CDR2 FYNNEI. CDR3 nucleotide sequence: TGTGCCAGCACGGTGAACACTGAAGCTTTCTTT. Protein: CASTVNTEAFF.

V usage is TRBV30 and J usage is TRBJ2-3; TRBD2 might be the D (6 bases). The CDR3 has 14 amino acids. Germline lookup yields CDR1 GTSNPN and CDR2 SVGIG (reference sequence). The V and J ends lost 0 bases and 7 bases respectively, with 14 bases between them. The CDR3 region has the DNA TGTGCCTGGAGTGTAGGAGGGGTCAGCCATACGCAGTATTTT. Translated: CAWSVGGVSHTQYF.

The rearrangement links TRBV29-1 to TRBJ2-3; D is tentatively TRBD1 or TRBD2 (5 bases each). The CDR3 consists of 14 residues. The germline V gene encodes CDR1 SQVTM and CDR2 ANQGSEA. V dropped 3 bases and J dropped 0 bases, with 10 bases sitting between them. The CDR3 nucleotides read TGCAGCGTTGAGGGACCAGAGAGCACAGATACGCAGTATTTT. Its protein product is CSVEGPESTDTQYF.

This rearrangement joins TRBV6-6 to TRBJ2-5; 7 bases are shared with TRBD1. This CDR3 is built from 14 residues. Germline V gene sequence: CDR1 MNHNY, CDR2 SVGAGI (reference sequence). Trimming took 4 bases from V and 1 from J; bases not matched to a gene: 3. The CDR3 nucleotides read TGTGCCAGCAGTTTCGGGACAGTCCAAGAGACCCAGTACTTC. It translates to CASSFGTVQETQYF.

A few counts support this clone. V gene TRBV20-1 combines with J gene TRBJ2-2; no definite D call. The V gene's germline CDR1 is DFQATT and CDR2 SNEGSKA (reference sequence). The V end lost 3 bases, the J end lost 9 bases, and 8 bases lay between the germline ends. This CDR3 is built from 11 residues. CDR3 amino acids: CSARKQWELFF. CDR3 nucleotides: TGCAGTGCTAGGAAGCAGTGGGAGCTGTTTTTT.

The rearrangement links TRBV15 to TRBJ2-7, with TRBD1 matching over 7 bases. CDR1 is LNHNV, CDR2 YYDKDF, per germline (reference sequence). J was trimmed by 6 bases and V by 1 base; bases with no gene match: 3. The CDR3 runs 13 residues. CDR3 sequence reads: CATSRGPGGEQYF. CDR3 bases: TGTGCCACCAGCAGAGGCCCAGGGGGCGAGCAGTACTTC.

The gene calls are TRBV15 and TRBJ2-2; 12 nucleotides line up with TRBD2. The germline CDR1 and CDR2 sequences are LNHNV and YYDKDF (reference sequence). The CDR3 loop spans 18 amino acids. The trim removed 0 bases at V and 3 bases at J, leaving 5 bases unmatched. The CDR3 here is CATSREELAGGYTGELFF. CDR3 nucleotide sequence: TGTGCCACCAGCAGAGAAGAACTAGCGGGGGGATACACCGGGGAGCTGTTTTTT.

The rearrangement uses TRBV25-1 and TRBJ1-3; unclear D gene. Germline assignment: CDR1 MGHDK and CDR2 SYGVNS. The CDR3 loop spans 15 amino acids. V was cut by 2 bases and J by 0 bases, with 8 bases left in between. CDR3 DNA: TGTGCCAGCAGTGAAGGTGGCTCCTCTGGAAACACCATATATTTT. It is translated as CASSEGGSSGNTIYF.

This sequence joins TRBV10-3 and TRBJ2-1; D is uncertain. The V end lost 3 bases, the J end lost 7 bases, and 13 bases lay between the germline ends. CDR1 ENHRY and CDR2 SYGVKD come from the germline V gene. The CDR3 runs to 14 residues. CDR3 nucleotides: TGTGCCATCAGTGACTACGACTTTCGTAATGAGCAGTTCTTC. Its protein product is CAISDYDFRNEQFF.

The rearrangement uses TRBV7-8 and TRBJ2-1, with TRBD1 matching over 10 bases. The junction had 4 bases not matched to a gene; V was cut back by 1 base and J by 4 bases. This CDR3 is 16 amino acids long. Germline V gene sequence: CDR1 SGHVS, CDR2 FQNEAQ. DNA for the CDR3: TGTGCCAGCAGCTTAGGGGACAGGGGAGGATACAATGAGCAGTTCTTC. Protein sequence: CASSLGDRGGYNEQFF.

This clone was recorded once. The V call is TRBV30, the J call TRBJ2-7; TRBD1 agrees at 8 bases. V was clipped by 2 bases and J by 6 bases; unmatched bases: 9. From germline, CDR1 is GTSNPN and CDR2 SVGIG (reference sequence). This CDR3 is 14 amino acids long. In DNA form, the CDR3 reads TGTGCCTGGAGTCTGTCAGGGGGCTGGGGCGAGCAGTACTTC. Protein: CAWSLSGGWGEQYF.

In this sample, this clone turned up once. J is TRBJ2-1 and V is TRBV7-9; D possibly corresponds to TRBD2 (6 bases). Germline V CDR1 and CDR2: SEHNR, FQNEAQ (reference sequence). V was cut by 1 base and J by 5 bases, with 12 bases left in between. This CDR3 has 15 amino acids. CDR3 residues: CASSLVGSGHNEQFF. CDR3 nucleotide sequence: TGTGCCAGCAGCTTAGTCGGTAGCGGACACAATGAGCAGTTCTTC.

V usage is TRBV5-1 and J usage is TRBJ2-1, with 8 bases matching TRBD2. V lost 0 bases and J lost 4; bases outside the gene matches: 3. CDR3 length: 15 residues. CDR1 and CDR2 (germline): SGHRS, YFSETQ. For the CDR3, the DNA is TGCGCCAGCAGCTTGGGGGCTAGCGGGTACAATGAGCAGTTCTTC. This encodes CASSLGASGYNEQFF.

The genes are TRBV6-6 and TRBJ2-5; D is unclear. CDR3 length: 14 amino acids. CDR1 and CDR2 (germline): MNHNY, SVGAGI (reference sequence). Trimming pared 0 bases from V and 2 bases from J, leaving 7 bases between. CDR3 DNA: TGTGCCAGCAGTTACTCGGGTCAGCAAGAGACCCAGTACTTC. Its protein product is CASSYSGQQETQYF.

V usage is TRBV30 and J usage is TRBJ1-4; no reliable D call. With 3 bases removed from V and 5 bases from J, the gap between germline ends came to 7 bases. Germline CDR1 is GTSNPN and CDR2 is SVGIG (reference sequence). The CDR3 runs to 12 residues. The CDR3 DNA reads TGTGCCTGGAGGAAGTACAATGAAAAACTGTTTTTT. Translation gives CAWRKYNEKLFF. Based on the CDR3 plus reference TRBV30 and TRBJ1-4, the full variable domain is SQTIHQWPATLVQPVGSPLSLECTVEGTSNPNLYWYRQAAGRGLQLLFYSVGIGQISSEVPQNLSASRPQDRQFILSSKKLLLSDSGFYLCAWRKYNEKLFFGSGTQLSVL.

The rearrangement links TRBV5-6 to TRBJ1-1; D not resolved. Trimming stripped 4 bases from V and 6 bases from J, with 16 bases between. CDR1 is SGHDT and CDR2 is YYEEEE in the germline V gene. The CDR3 consists of 14 residues. CDR3 sequence reads: CASSRLVGFPEAFF. CDR3 nucleotides: TGTGCCAGCAGCCGCCTTGTGGGATTCCCTGAAGCTTTCTTT.

Only a few counts were recorded for this clone. J is TRBJ1-1 and V is TRBV29-1; D is unclear. The ends were cut back, 1 base at V and 1 base at J, with 10 bases in the middle. CDR1 is SQVTM and CDR2 is ANQGSEA in the germline V gene. The CDR3 is 14 amino acids. CDR3 nucleotide sequence: TGCAGCGTTGAAGTGTACGGCCCGAACACTGAAGCTTTCTTT. Translation gives CSVEVYGPNTEAFF.

The chain has TRBV7-9 and TRBJ2-2, with D perhaps being TRBD1 or TRBD2 (5 bases each). The germline CDR1 and CDR2 sequences are SEHNR and FQNEAQ (reference sequence). Trimming left V 6 bases short and J 1 base short, with 21 bases between. CDR3 length: 18 residues. For the CDR3, the DNA is TGTGCCAGCAGGCCTACCGGGACGTCCCGTCGGAACACCGGGGAGCTGTTTTTT. Amino acids: CASRPTGTSRRNTGELFF.

The chain has TRBV29-1 and TRBJ1-2, with a tentative D call TRBD1 (5 bases). V was trimmed by 5 bases and J by 4 bases, leaving 17 bases between them. CDR1 is SQVTM, CDR2 ANQGSEA, per germline. This CDR3 region has 14 residues. CDR3 DNA sequence: TGCAGCGTTTCTTCAATTGAGGGACTCTATGGCTACACCTTC. Protein product: CSVSSIEGLYGYTF.